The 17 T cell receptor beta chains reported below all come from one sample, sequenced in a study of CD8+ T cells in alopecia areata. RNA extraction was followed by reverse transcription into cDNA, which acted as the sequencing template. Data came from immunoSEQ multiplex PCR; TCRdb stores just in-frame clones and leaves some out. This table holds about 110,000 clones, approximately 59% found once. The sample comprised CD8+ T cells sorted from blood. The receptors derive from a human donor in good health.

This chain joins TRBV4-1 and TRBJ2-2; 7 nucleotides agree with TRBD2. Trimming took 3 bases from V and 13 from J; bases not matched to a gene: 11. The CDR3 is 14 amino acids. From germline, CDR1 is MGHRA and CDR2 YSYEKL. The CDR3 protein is CASSHTGEGGALFF. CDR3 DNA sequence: TGCGCCAGCAGCCATACCGGGGAGGGAGGTGCGCTGTTTTTT.

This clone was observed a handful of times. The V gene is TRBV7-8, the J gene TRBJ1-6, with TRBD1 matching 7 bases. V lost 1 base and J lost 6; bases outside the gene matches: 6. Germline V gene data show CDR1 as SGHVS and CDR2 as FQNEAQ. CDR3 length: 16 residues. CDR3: CASSLEGGQINSPLHF. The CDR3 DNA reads TGTGCCAGCAGCTTAGAGGGGGGACAGATTAATTCACCCCTCCACTTT.

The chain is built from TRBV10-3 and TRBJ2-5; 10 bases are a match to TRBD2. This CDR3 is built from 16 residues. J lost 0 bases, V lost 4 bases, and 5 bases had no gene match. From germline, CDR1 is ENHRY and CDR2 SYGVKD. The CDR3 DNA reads TGTGCCATCAGTGGGGTAGCGGGGGGCCACCAAGAGACCCAGTACTTC. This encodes CAISGVAGGHQETQYF.

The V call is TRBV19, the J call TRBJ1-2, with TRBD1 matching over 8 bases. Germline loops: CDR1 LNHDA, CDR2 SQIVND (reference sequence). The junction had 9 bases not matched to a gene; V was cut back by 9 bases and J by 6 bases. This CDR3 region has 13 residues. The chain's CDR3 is CARIPGGEDGYTF. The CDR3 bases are TGTGCCAGAATACCAGGGGGCGAAGATGGCTACACCTTC. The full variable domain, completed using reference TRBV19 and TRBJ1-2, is DGGITQSPKYLFRKEGQNVTLSCEQNLNHDAMYWYRQDPGQGLRLIYYSQIVNDFQKGDIAEGYSVSREKKESFPLTVTSAQKNPTAFYLCARIPGGEDGYTFGSGTRLTVV.

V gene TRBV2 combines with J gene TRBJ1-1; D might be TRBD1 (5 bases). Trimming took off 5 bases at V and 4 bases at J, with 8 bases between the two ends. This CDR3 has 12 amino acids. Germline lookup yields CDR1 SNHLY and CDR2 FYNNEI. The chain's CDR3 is CASSIGGTEAFF. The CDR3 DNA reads TGTGCCAGCAGTATCGGGGGCACTGAAGCTTTCTTT.

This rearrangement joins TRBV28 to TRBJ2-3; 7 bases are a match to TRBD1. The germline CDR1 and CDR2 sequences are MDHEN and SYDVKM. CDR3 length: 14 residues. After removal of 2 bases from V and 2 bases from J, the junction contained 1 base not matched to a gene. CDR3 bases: TGTGCCAGCAGTTTAGACAGGGACACAGATACGCAGTATTTT. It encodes CASSLDRDTDTQYF.

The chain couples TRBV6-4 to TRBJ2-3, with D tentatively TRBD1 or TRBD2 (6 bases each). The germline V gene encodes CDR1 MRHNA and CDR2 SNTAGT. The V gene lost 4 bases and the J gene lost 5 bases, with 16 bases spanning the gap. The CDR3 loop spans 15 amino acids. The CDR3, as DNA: TGTGCCAGCAGTGGGGGGCGGGGACCTGGAGATACGCAGTATTTT. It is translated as CASSGGRGPGDTQYF.

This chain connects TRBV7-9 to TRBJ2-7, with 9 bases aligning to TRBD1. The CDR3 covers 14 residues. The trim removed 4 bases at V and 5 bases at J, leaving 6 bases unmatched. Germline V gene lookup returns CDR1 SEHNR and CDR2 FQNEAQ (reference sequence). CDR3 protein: CASSSTGGWDEQYF. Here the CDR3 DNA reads TGTGCCAGCAGCTCCACAGGGGGCTGGGACGAGCAGTACTTC.

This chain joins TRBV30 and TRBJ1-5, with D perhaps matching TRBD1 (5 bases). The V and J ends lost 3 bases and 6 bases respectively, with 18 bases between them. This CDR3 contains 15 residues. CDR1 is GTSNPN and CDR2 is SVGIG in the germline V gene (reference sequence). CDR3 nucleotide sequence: TGTGCCTGGAGAAGGGGACGGTTCCAATGTCAGCCCCAGCATTTT. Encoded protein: CAWRRGRFQCQPQHF.

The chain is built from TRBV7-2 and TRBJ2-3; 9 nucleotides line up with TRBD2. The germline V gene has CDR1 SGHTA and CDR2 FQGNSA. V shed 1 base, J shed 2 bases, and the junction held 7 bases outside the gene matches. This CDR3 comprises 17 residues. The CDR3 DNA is TGTGCCAGCAGCTTAGTTCCCCCTAGCGGGGTCACAGATACGCAGTATTTT. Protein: CASSLVPPSGVTDTQYF.

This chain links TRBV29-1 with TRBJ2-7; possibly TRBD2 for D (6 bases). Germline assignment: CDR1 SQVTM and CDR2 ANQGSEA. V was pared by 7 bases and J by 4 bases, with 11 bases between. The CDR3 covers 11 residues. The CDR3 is CSGEDGYEQYF. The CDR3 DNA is TGCAGCGGGGAGGACGGGTACGAGCAGTACTTC.

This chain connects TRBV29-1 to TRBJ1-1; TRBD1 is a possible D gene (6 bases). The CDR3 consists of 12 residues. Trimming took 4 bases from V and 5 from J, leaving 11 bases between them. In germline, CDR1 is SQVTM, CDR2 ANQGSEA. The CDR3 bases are TGCAGCGTTGGGGGGGCTGGGACTGAAGCTTTCTTT. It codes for CSVGGAGTEAFF.

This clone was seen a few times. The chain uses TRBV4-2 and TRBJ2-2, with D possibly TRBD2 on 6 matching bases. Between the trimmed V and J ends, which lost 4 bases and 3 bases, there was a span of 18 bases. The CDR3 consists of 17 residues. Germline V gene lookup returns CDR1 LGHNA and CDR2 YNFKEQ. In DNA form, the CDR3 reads TGTGCCAGCAGCCTAATTGGAGGGTTCGGAGACACCGGGGAGCTGTTTTTT. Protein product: CASSLIGGFGDTGELFF.

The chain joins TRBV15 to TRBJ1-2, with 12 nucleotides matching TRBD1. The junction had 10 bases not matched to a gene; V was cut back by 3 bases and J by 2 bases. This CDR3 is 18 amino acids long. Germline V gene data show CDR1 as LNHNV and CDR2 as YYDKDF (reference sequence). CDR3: CATSSLVGTGGSNYGYTF. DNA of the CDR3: TGTGCCACCAGCAGTCTTGTGGGGACAGGGGGCTCCAACTATGGCTACACCTTC.

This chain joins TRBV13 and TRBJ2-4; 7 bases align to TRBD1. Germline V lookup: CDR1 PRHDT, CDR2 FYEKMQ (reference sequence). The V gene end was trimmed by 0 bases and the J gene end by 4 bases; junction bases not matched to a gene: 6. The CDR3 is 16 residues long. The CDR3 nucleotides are TGTGCCAGCAGCTTAGGTCTGGGACAGCGAAAAAACATTCAGTACTTC. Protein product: CASSLGLGQRKNIQYF. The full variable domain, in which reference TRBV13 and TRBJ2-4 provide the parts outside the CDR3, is AAGVIQSPRHLIKEKRETATLKCYPIPRHDTVYWYQQGPGQDPQFLISFYEKMQSDKGSIPDRFSAQQFSDYHSELNMSSLELGDSALYFCASSLGLGQRKNIQYFGAGTRLSVL.

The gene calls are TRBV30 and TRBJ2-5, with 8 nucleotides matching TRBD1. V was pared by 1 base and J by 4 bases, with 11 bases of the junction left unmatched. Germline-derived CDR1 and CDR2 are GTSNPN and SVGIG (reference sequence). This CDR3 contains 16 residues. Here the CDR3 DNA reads TGTGCCTGGAGTGCAGGGGACAGGTGGGGGGTAGAGACCCAGTACTTC. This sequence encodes CAWSAGDRWGVETQYF. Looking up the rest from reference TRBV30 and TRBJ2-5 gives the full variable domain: SQTIHQWPATLVQPVGSPLSLECTVEGTSNPNLYWYRQAAGRGLQLLFYSVGIGQISSEVPQNLSASRPQDRQFILSSKKLLLSDSGFYLCAWSAGDRWGVETQYFGPGTRLLVL.

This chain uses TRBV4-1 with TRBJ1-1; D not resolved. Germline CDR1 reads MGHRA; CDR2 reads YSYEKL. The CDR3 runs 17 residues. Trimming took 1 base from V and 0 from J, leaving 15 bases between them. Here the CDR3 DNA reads TGCGCCAGCAGCCAAGTATGGGAGGTAGCCATGAACACTGAAGCTTTCTTT. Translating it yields CASSQVWEVAMNTEAFF.